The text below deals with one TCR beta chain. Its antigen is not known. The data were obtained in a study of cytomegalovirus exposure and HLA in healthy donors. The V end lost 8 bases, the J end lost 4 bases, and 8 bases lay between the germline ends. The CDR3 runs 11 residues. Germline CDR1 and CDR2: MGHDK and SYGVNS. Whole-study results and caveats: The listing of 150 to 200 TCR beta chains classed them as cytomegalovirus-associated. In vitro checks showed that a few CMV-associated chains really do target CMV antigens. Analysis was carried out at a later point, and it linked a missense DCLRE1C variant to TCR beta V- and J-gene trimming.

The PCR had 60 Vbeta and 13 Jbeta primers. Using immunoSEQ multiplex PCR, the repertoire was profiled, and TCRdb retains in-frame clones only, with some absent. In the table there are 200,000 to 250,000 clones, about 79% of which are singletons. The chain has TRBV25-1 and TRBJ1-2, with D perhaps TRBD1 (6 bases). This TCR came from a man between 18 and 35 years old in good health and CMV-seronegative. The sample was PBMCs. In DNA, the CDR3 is TGTGCCAGCCGGACAGTCTATGGCTACACCTTC. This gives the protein CASRTVYGYTF.